One T cell receptor (beta chain) is described in this entry. The antigen remains unidentified. V lost 6 bases to trimming and J lost 0 bases, with 13 bases between them. The CDR3 extends over 15 amino acids. Germline V gene sequence: CDR1 ENHRY, CDR2 SYGVKD. The record originates from a study of CD8+CD57+ T cells in acquired aplastic anemia. It was genomic DNA that served as the template for profiling TCR beta VDJ and CDR3. TCRdb used MiXCR to reprocess the reads, holding one entry per CDR3 protein. This sample has about 170,000 distinct CDR3 sequences; 55% to 80% occur once, and the top ten carry 45%. Study findings and constraints: Between the patient and control groups, CD8+ Simpson's diversity did not differ significantly.

V and J are TRBV10-3 and TRBJ2-3, with a possible D match to TRBD1 (6 bases). This TCR was recovered from a human donor in good health. The source material was sorted CD4+, CD8+, or CD8+CD57+ T cells (not recorded which) from PBMCs. CDR3 protein: CAIRKTGVSTDTQYF. In DNA, the CDR3 is TGTGCCATCAGAAAGACAGGAGTTAGCACAGATACGCAGTATTTT.